The 14 T cell receptor beta chains below all came from one sample that was sequenced in a study of blood T cells in healthy people across ages. Combining a sample-barcoded 5' primer with a J-beta primer mix, a second PCR ran for roughly 7 to 11 cycles. TCRdb fed the 5' RACE reads into MiXCR, producing one record per CDR3 protein. This table has approximately 600,000 distinct CDR3 sequences, about 54% appearing once. Material: blood. These receptors were obtained from a man between 60 and 70 years old in good health.

With regard to this clonotype: Sequence at one end of the junction differs from germline and may be a read error. The DNA for the CDR3 is TGTGCCAACAGCTTAGAAGCGGGGTTGGACATTCAGTACTTC. Translated: CANSLEAGLDIQYF. This chain links TRBV7-9 with TRBJ2-4; 7 bases are shared with TRBD2. CDR1 is SEHNR, CDR2 FQNEAQ, per germline (reference sequence). The CDR3 loop spans 14 amino acids.

The table lists this clonotype with a few counts. The rearrangement links TRBV28 to TRBJ2-4, with D unclear. Judging by the DNA end, TRBJ2-5 fits better; the J call may be wrong. This CDR3 has 14 residues. Germline CDR1 and CDR2: MDHEN and SYDVKM. The CDR3 region has the DNA TGTGCCAGCAGTTTATTGTTGGGTATGGAGACCCAGTACTTC. Translating gives CASSLLLGMETQYF.

The gene calls are TRBV28 and TRBJ1-2, with a possible D match to TRBD1 (6 bases). V was trimmed by 6 bases and J by 0 bases, leaving 20 bases between them. CDR1 is MDHEN and CDR2 is SYDVKM in the germline V gene. CDR3 length: 17 amino acids. Here the CDR3 DNA reads TGTGCCAGCAGCCCTACAGGGTTCCGGGCCCCTAACTATGGCTACACCTTC. It encodes CASSPTGFRAPNYGYTF.

This clonotype was seen only a few times. The rearrangement uses TRBV19 and TRBJ2-7, with D perhaps TRBD1 or TRBD2 (5 bases each). The germline gives CDR1 LNHDA, CDR2 SQIVND (reference sequence). Trimming removed 8 bases at V and 1 base at J, with 12 bases between. There are 13 residues in the CDR3. The CDR3 region has the DNA TGTGCCAGTTCGGGACCCCTTTCCTACGAGCAGTACTTC. Translating gives CASSGPLSYEQYF.

The rearrangement links TRBV5-1 to TRBJ2-7, with D perhaps being TRBD1 or TRBD2 (5 bases each). Trimming pared 4 bases from V and 6 bases from J, leaving 17 bases between. Germline loops: CDR1 SGHRS, CDR2 YFSETQ. CDR3 size: 14 residues. CDR3 bases: TGCGCCAGCAGCCCGGTGGGGGATCCGGGCGAGCAGTACTTC. Protein product: CASSPVGDPGEQYF.

This clonotype has just a few counts. At one end the junction does not follow the germline gene, possibly because of a read error. The V call is TRBV7-2, the J call TRBJ2-1; TRBD2 aligns across 9 bases. The CDR3 is made up of 15 amino acids. Per germline, CDR1 SGHTA and CDR2 FQGNSA. This chain's CDR3 is CASSLARGGYNEQFF. CDR3 nucleotide sequence: TGTGCCAGCAGTTTAGCGCGGGGGGGCTACAATGAGCAGTTCTTC.

This clonotype was seen just once. This chain links TRBV20-1 with TRBJ1-2; D not certain. Per germline, CDR1 DFQATT and CDR2 SNEGSKA (reference sequence). The V and J ends lost 0 bases and 0 bases respectively, with 11 bases between them. The CDR3 is made up of 15 amino acids. The CDR3 loop reads CSARDEEEPNYGYTF. The CDR3 bases are TGCAGTGCTAGAGATGAAGAGGAACCTAACTATGGCTACACCTTC.

The CDR3 DNA sequence: TGTGCCAGCTCACCCGACAAAAACTATGGCTACACCTTC. This gives the protein CASSPDKNYGYTF. The chain employs TRBV18 and TRBJ1-2, with D hard to call. Germline V gene data show CDR1 as KGHSH and CDR2 as LQKENI. This CDR3 is 13 amino acids long. With 3 bases removed from V and 2 bases from J, the gap between germline ends came to 7 bases.

This clonotype appeared a few times. The chain is built from TRBV27 and TRBJ1-4; 10 bases fit TRBD1. Looked up from germline, CDR1 is MNHEY and CDR2 is SMNVEV (reference sequence). The trim removed 5 bases at V and 1 base at J, leaving 7 bases unmatched. The CDR3 spans 17 residues. Here the CDR3 DNA reads TGTGCCAGCAGTCTCCGGGGACAGGGGATAACTAATGAAAAACTGTTTTTT. Amino acid sequence: CASSLRGQGITNEKLFF.

In nucleotides, the CDR3 is TGCGCCAGCAGAATAGCGGGGCAAGAGACCCAGTACTTC. Residues: CASRIAGQETQYF. The chain links TRBV10-2 to TRBJ2-7; TRBD2 matches at 8 bases. The assigned J gene may be wrong: the sequence end matches TRBJ2-5 better. CDR1 WSHSY and CDR2 SAAADI come from the germline V gene. The CDR3 sequence is 13 residues long.

This clonotype is a singleton in its sample. This sequence joins TRBV20-1 and TRBJ1-2, with 7 bases matching TRBD1. The CDR3 contains 13 residues. The trim removed 4 bases at V and 8 bases at J, leaving 10 bases unmatched. Germline V CDR1 and CDR2: DFQATT, SNEGSKA (reference sequence). CDR3 sequence: CSAKDRGGWGYTF. In DNA form, the CDR3 reads TGCAGTGCTAAGGACCGAGGGGGCTGGGGCTACACCTTC.

V usage is TRBV6-5 and J usage is TRBJ2-5, with 7 bases that match TRBD2. V was clipped by 6 bases and J by 5 bases; unmatched bases: 9. CDR3 length: 14 residues. Germline V lookup: CDR1 MNHEY, CDR2 SVGAGI. The CDR3 DNA reads as TGTGCCAGCAGCAGGGACTACCGGGGGGAGACCCAGTACTTC. Translated: CASSRDYRGETQYF.

Only a few counts were recorded for this clonotype. The chain employs TRBV4-2 and TRBJ2-1; 9 positions match TRBD1. The CDR3 spans 16 residues. CDR1 LGHNA and CDR2 YNFKEQ come from the germline V gene. V shed 3 bases and J 4 bases; nucleotides not matched to a gene: 7. CDR3 bases: TGTGCCAGCAGCCATGTCCTCGACAGGGGGTACAATGAGCAGTTCTTC. As protein: CASSHVLDRGYNEQFF.

The chain has TRBV7-9 and TRBJ1-2; the D is unclear. CDR1 is SEHNR and CDR2 is FQNEAQ in the germline V gene (reference sequence). This CDR3 has 13 residues. With 3 bases removed from V and 8 bases from J, the gap between germline ends came to 13 bases. CDR3 region: CASSFRDATGYTF. The CDR3, as DNA: TGTGCCAGCAGCTTCCGGGATGCGACGGGCTACACCTTC. Full variable domain (missing parts from reference TRBV7-9 and TRBJ1-2): DTGVSQNPRHKITKRGQNVTFRCDPISEHNRLYWYRQTLGQGPEFLTYFQNEAQLEKSRLLSDRFSAERPKGSFSTLEIQRTEQGDSAMYLCASSFRDATGYTFGSGTRLTVV.